This TCR beta chain was sequenced in a study of regulatory T cells in long-lasting Graves disease. Trimming cost V 3 bases and J 3 bases, with 12 bases left between them. The germline gives CDR1 DFQATT, CDR2 SNEGSKA (reference sequence). This CDR3 contains 13 residues. Specified time point: persistent/refractory GD, antithyroid drugs over 5 years with positive TRAb. PBMC-extracted RNA yielded the TCR library. TCR beta libraries were built with iRepertoire HTBI primers and Arm-PCR of CDR3 regions. TCRdb re-derived calls from the multiplex PCR reads in MiXCR, one entry per CDR3 protein. The repertoire holds about 460,000 distinct CDR3 sequences, with about 20% as singletons. The table lists this clonotype with many counts.

The clonotype was recovered from a female donor with Graves disease. The chain couples TRBV20-1 to TRBJ2-7; D remains unclear. The specimen comprised peripheral blood mononuclear cells (PBMCs), sampled when the disease was refractory, from a patient treated with antithyroid drugs. CDR3 bases: TGCAGTGCTAGGGACGTGGACCTCTACGAGCAGTACTTC. Translated, it gives CSARDVDLYEQYF.